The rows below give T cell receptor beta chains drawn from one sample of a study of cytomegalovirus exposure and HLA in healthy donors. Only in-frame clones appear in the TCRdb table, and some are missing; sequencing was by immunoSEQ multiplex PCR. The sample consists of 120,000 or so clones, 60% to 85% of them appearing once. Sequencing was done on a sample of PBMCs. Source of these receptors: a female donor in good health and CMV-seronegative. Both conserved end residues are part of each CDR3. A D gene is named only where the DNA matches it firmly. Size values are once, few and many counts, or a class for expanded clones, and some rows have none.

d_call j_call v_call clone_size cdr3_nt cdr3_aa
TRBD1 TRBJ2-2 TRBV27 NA TGTGCCAGCAGTCCCTCGACAGGGGCCGGGGAGCTGTTTTTT CASSPSTGAGELFF
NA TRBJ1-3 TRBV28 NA TGTGCCAGCAGTTTCGGGGGGGTTAACGGAAACACCATATATTTT CASSFGGVNGNTIYF
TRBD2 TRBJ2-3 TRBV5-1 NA TGCGCCAGCGCCCGACTAGCCGCCGGCACAGATACGCAGTATTTT CASARLAAGTDTQYF
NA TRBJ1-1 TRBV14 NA TGTGCCAGCAGCCAAGTGTGGAGCAGTGTGAACACTGAAGCTTTCTTT CASSQVWSSVNTEAFF
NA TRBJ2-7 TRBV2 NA TGTGCCGCGGCCCGGGAGACAGTGACGAACGAGCAGTACTTC CAAARETVTNEQYF
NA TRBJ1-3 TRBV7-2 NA TGTGCCAGCAGACCCAGGGGCGGAGGAAACACCATATATTTT CASRPRGGGNTIYF
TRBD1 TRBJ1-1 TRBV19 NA TGTGCCAGTAGTCAACAGGGGGCTTCCCCTTTCTTT CASSQQGASPFF
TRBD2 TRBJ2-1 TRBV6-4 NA TGTGCCAGCAGTGACTCTGCTAGCGGCTCCTACAATGAGCAGTTCTTC CASSDSASGSYNEQFF
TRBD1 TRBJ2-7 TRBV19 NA TGTGCCAGTAGTCCGGTTTTGGGACAGGGGTACGAGCAGTACTTC CASSPVLGQGYEQYF
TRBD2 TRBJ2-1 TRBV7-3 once TGTGCCAGCAGCTTCTCCGGGACTAGCTCCGATGAGCAGTTCTTC CASSFSGTSSDEQFF
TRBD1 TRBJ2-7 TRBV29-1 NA TGCAGCGCCCGCCTGAGGACAGGGCTCGAGCAGTACTTC CSARLRTGLEQYF
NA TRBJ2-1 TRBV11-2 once TGTGCCAGCAGCTCGACTATGGACCTCTTCGGTTACAATGAGCAGTTCTTC CASSSTMDLFGYNEQFF
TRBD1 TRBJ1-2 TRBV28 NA TGTGCCAGCGGACTACAGGGGGCGATCCAGGGCTACACCTTC CASGLQGAIQGYTF
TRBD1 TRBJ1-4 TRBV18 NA TGTGCCAGCTCACGAACAGGGGGTCCAGGAAATGAAAAACTGTTTTTT CASSRTGGPGNEKLFF
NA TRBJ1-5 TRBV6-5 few TGTGCCAGCCGGGACACAGTCAATCAGCCCCAGCATTTT CASRDTVNQPQHF
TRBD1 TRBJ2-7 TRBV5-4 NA TGTGCCAGCAGCTTGGACAGGGGAAGAAGGGAGCAGTACTTC CASSLDRGRREQYF
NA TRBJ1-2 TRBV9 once TGTGCCAGCAGCGGGACAGCCCCAGATGGCTACACCTTC CASSGTAPDGYTF
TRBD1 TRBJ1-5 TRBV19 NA TGTGCCAGTAGTATAGACCGGGACAGGGGTGATCAGCCCCAGCATTTT CASSIDRDRGDQPQHF
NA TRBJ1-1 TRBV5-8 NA TGTGCCAGCAGCTTGCTCCTCTCCGGTGTCACTGAAGCTTTCTTT CASSLLLSGVTEAFF
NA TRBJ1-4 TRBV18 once TGTGCCAGCTCACCTTCCGGTCGTAGGGGAAATAATGAAAAACTGTTTTTT CASSPSGRRGNNEKLFF
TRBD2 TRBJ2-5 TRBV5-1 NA TGCGCCAGCAGCTTGTTCCGCTACGGGGGGCAAGAGACCCAGTACTTC CASSLFRYGGQETQYF
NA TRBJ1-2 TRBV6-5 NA TGTGCCAGCAGTGCCCTCAGCAGGGCAAATGGCTACACCTTC CASSALSRANGYTF
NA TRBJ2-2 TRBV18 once TGTGCCAGCTCACCAGGCTCGAACACCGGGGAGCTGTTTTTT CASSPGSNTGELFF
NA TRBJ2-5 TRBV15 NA TGTGCCACCAGCAGAGCGGTTGATGGAGGAGAGACCCAGTACTTC CATSRAVDGGETQYF
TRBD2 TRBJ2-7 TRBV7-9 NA TGTGCCAGCAGCTTGTCCAGGGAGGGGCAGTACTTC CASSLSREGQYF
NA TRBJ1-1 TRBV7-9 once TGTGCCAGCAGCTTAGGAGACAGGAAAGCTTTCTTT CASSLGDRKAFF
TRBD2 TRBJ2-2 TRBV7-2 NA TGTGCCAGCAGCTACGCTAGACTAGCGGGACTCACCGGGGAGCTGTTTTTT CASSYARLAGLTGELFF
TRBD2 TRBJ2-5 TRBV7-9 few TGTGCCAGCAGCTCTAGCGGGACTCGCTCACGGGAGACCCAGTACTTC CASSSSGTRSRETQYF
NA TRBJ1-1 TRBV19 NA TGTGCCAGTAGTAATGGGGGGGACACTGAAGCTTTCTTT CASSNGGDTEAFF
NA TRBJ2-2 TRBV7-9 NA TGTGCCAGCAGGACTAACAGGGATGAGAACACCGGGGAGCTGTTTTTT CASRTNRDENTGELFF
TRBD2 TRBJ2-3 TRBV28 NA TGTGCCAGCAGTTCTTCCTCGACTAGCGGGATCGATACGCAGTATTTT CASSSSSTSGIDTQYF
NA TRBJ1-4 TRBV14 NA TGTGCCAGCAGCCAAGCAGGGGTCGTTAATGAAAAACTGTTTTTT CASSQAGVVNEKLFF
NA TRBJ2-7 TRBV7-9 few TGTGCCAGCAGCCCGAAGAGGAGGATCTCCTCCTACGAGCAGTACTTC CASSPKRRISSYEQYF
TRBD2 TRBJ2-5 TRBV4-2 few TGTGCCAGCAGCCTCACTAGCGGGAAGGAGACCCAGTACTTC CASSLTSGKETQYF
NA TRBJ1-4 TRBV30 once TGTGCCTGGAGTGTTGACAGGTATAATGAAAAACTGTTTTTT CAWSVDRYNEKLFF
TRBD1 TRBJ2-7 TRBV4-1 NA TGCGCCAGCAGCCAAGTTGGGACAGGGAATTACGAGCAGTACTTC CASSQVGTGNYEQYF
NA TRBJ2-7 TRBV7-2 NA TGTGCCAGCAGCTTAGACAACTACGAGCAGTACTTC CASSLDNYEQYF
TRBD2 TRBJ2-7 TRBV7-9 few TGTGCCAGCAGCTTCCCTAGCGGGGTGTACGAGCAGTACTTC CASSFPSGVYEQYF
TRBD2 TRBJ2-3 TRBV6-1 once TGTGCCAGCAGTGAACGGGGGGGGAGCACAGATACGCAGTATTTT CASSERGGSTDTQYF
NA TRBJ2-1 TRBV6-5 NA TGTGCCAGCAGAAAACTCGTCGGGGTCACTAATGAGCAGTTCTTC CASRKLVGVTNEQFF
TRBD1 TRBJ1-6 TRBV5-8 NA TGTGCCAGCAGCTGGGGGACAGGGGTGAATTCACCCCTCCACTTT CASSWGTGVNSPLHF
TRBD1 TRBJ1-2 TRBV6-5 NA TGTGCCAGCAGTTACTCCGTAATAGGGGGCGCCTATGGCTACACCTTC CASSYSVIGGAYGYTF
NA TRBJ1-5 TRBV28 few TGTGCCAGCGATGACAGCCTCCAAGGCAATCAGCCCCAGCATTTT CASDDSLQGNQPQHF
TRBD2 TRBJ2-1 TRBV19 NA TGTGCCAGTTCCTCTAGCGGGGGGTACAATGAGCAGTTCTTC CASSSSGGYNEQFF
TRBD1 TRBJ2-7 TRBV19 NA TGTGCCAGTAGTATAAAGGGGACAGGCACCTACGAGCAGTACTTC CASSIKGTGTYEQYF
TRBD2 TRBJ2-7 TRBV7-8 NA TGTGCCAGCAGCTTAGAGGAGTCGCGGGGAGGGTACGAGCAGTACTTC CASSLEESRGGYEQYF
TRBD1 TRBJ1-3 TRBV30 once TGTGCCTGGAGTAAAGACAGGGCTGGAAACACCATATATTTT CAWSKDRAGNTIYF
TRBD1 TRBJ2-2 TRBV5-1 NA TGCGCCAGCACCTTAAACGCAGGGGGCACCGGGGAGCTGTTTTTT CASTLNAGGTGELFF